The text below deals with one TCR beta chain. Its target is unknown. Sequencing relied on a cDNA template that was reverse transcribed from extracted RNA. Generated by immunoSEQ multiplex PCR, the TCRdb table keeps only in-frame clones and is missing some. Among fewer than 200,000 clones listed, 67% were seen once. This entry comes from a study of CD8+ T cells in alopecia areata. Overall study results and limits: Lesional scalp exceeded normal scalp in clonality, especially in alopecia totalis/universalis.

The germline CDR1 and CDR2 sequences are SGHAT and FQNNGV. The CDR3 is made up of 16 amino acids. The ends lost 5 bases at V and 1 base at J; junction bases unmatched: 8. Here the sequenced sample was CD8+ T cells sorted from blood, taken at week 0. This clonotype was obtained from a human donor with alopecia areata. J is TRBJ2-5 and V is TRBV11-2; TRBD2 matches at 9 bases. The CDR3 region is CASSPGLASRQETQYF. The CDR3 DNA sequence: TGTGCCAGCAGCCCTGGACTAGCGTCACGCCAAGAGACCCAGTACTTC.